These T cell receptor beta chains were read from a single sample in a study of tumor and adjacent non-tumor tissue in lung cancer. MiXCR, run by TCRdb on the multiplex PCR reads, gives a single entry per CDR3 protein. The data show over 110,000 distinct CDR3 sequences, around 66% seen once. The sequenced material came from lung tumor tissue. The receptors derive from a man aged 55 to 70 with small cell lung cancer. Each CDR3 is given with its conserved first and last residue. A D gene is named only where the DNA matches it firmly. Size is stated for part of the rows, as once, few or many counts, or as a class when the clone is expanded.

abundance	j_gene	d_gene	v_gene	CDR3aa	CDR3nt
.	TRBJ2-7	TRBD2	TRBV4-2	CASSHTGLAGGPSEQYF	TGTGCCAGCAGCCACACGGGACTAGCGGGAGGGCCCTCCGAGCAGTACTTC
once	TRBJ1-2	.	TRBV7-9	CASSLVGQANYGYTF	TGTGCCAGCAGCTTAGTGGGGCAAGCTAACTATGGCTACACCTTC
medium-sized	TRBJ2-2	.	TRBV6-5	CASSYSDGANTGELFF	TGTGCCAGCAGTTACTCGGACGGGGCGAACACCGGGGAGCTGTTTTTT
.	TRBJ2-7	TRBD1	TRBV11-1	CASSGQGRKKNF	TGTGCCAGCAGCGGACAGGGGCGCAAGAAGAACTTC
.	TRBJ2-1	TRBD1	TRBV6-1	CSSRMGWTGVTHGQFF	TGTTCCAGCAGAATGGGCTGGACAGGGGTTACCCATGGGCAGTTCTTC
.	TRBJ2-1	TRBD2	TRBV6-1	CASSETSGIYNKQFF	TGTGCCAGCAGCGAGACTAGCGGAATCTACAATAAACAGTTCTTC
.	TRBJ1-1	.	TRBV5-1	CASTRQENTEAFF	TGCGCCAGCACCCGACAGGAGAACACTGAAGCTTTCTTT
many	TRBJ2-1	TRBD2	TRBV6-2/TRBV6-3	CASAGTRGNEQFF	TGTGCCAGCGCCGGGACTAGGGGGAATGAGCAGTTCTTC
.	TRBJ2-1	TRBD2	TRBV4-1	CASSQFLAGGWNEQFF	TGCGCCAGCAGCCAATTCCTAGCGGGAGGTTGGAATGAGCAGTTCTTC
.	TRBJ2-7	TRBD2	TRBV4-2	CASSQVASGIYEQYF	TGTGCCAGCAGCCAAGTGGCTAGCGGGATCTACGAGCAGTACTTC
.	TRBJ2-1	.	TRBV4-1	CASSQDPTAYNEQFF	TGTGCCAGCAGCCAAGATCCGACAGCCTACAATGAGCAGTTCTTC
.	TRBJ2-1	.	TRBV11-2	CVSSLGDYNEQFF	TGTGTCAGCAGCCTGGGGGACTACAATGAGCAGTTCTTC
.	TRBJ2-7	TRBD2	TRBV20-1	CSASAGLVGGTRPYEQYF	TGCAGTGCTAGTGCAGGACTAGTGGGAGGCACAAGGCCCTACGAGCAGTACTTC
.	TRBJ2-1	TRBD2	TRBV11-2	CASSLRAVAGGGVPEFF	TGTGCTAGCAGCTTAAGAGCGGTAGCGGGAGGTGGAGTCCCAGAGTTCTTC
.	TRBJ2-6	.	TRBV29-1	CSVNSRLGASGANILTF	TGCAGCGTTAATTCTCGTTTGGGGGCCTCTGGGGCCAACATCCTGACTTTC
.	TRBJ2-1	.	TRBV12-3/TRBV12-4	CASSLAQGDCPFF	TGTGCCAGCAGTTTAGCGCAGGGGGACTGCCCGTTCTTC
.	TRBJ1-1	TRBD1	TRBV11-3	CARSLEKGAKAFF	TGTGCCAGGAGTTTAGAGAAGGGGGCGAAGGCTTTCTTT
.	TRBJ1-4	.	TRBV6-5	CAGTTKNSATNEKLFF	TGTGCCGGCACCACCAAGAATTCAGCAACTAATGAAAAACTGTTTTTC
.	TRBJ2-7	.	TRBV7-9	CASGLQGGEQYF	TGTGCCAGCGGCTTACAAGGAGGCGAGCAGTACTTC
few	TRBJ2-3	TRBD2	TRBV6-1	CASSDLAGGGDTQYF	TGTGCCAGCAGTGATCTAGCGGGAGGGGGGGATACGCAGTATTTT
.	TRBJ1-1	.	TRBV5-4	CASSFVGVNTEAFF	TGTGCCAGCAGCTTTGTAGGGGTGAACACTGAAGCTTTCTTT
.	TRBJ2-1	TRBD2	TRBV6-2/TRBV6-3	CVSSWRGYNEQFF	TGTGTCAGCAGTTGGCGGGGGTACAATGAGCAGTTCTTT
.	TRBJ2-3	TRBD2	TRBV6-1	CVNRPTSGSITDTQYF	TGTGTCAACAGACCGACTAGCGGGAGTATTACAGATACGCAGTATTTT
.	TRBJ2-1	TRBD1	TRBV6-1	CASTMGLTGVTHEQSF	TGTGCCAGCACAATGGGCCTGACAGGGGTTACCCATGAGCAGTCCTTC
.	TRBJ1-1	TRBD1	TRBV4-2	CASSQPTGTGDTEAFF	TGTGCCAGCAGCCAACCTACCGGGACAGGGGACACTGAAGCTTTCTTT
.	TRBJ1-1	.	TRBV24-1	CATSDWGGGVNTEAFF	TGTGCCACCAGTGATTGGGGTGGAGGGGTGAACACTGAAGCTTTCTTT
.	TRBJ1-5	.	TRBV12-5	CASGLSIDSLSNQPQHF	TGTGCTAGTGGTTTGTCTATCGATTCCCTTAGCAATCAGCCCCAGCATTTT
once	TRBJ1-5	.	TRBV24-1	CATSDGSIRPQHF	TGTGCCACCAGTGATGGCAGCATTCGGCCCCAGCATTTT
.	TRBJ1-5	TRBD1	TRBV6-1	CDSSGTAYNQPQHF	TGTGACAGCAGTGGGACAGCCTACAATCAGCCCCAGCATTTT
.	TRBJ2-1	TRBD1	TRBV5-1	CASSPGTGGRSYNEQFF	TGCGCCAGCAGCCCTGGGACAGGGGGTCGCTCATACAATGAGCAGTTCTTC
.	TRBJ2-3	.	TRBV5-5	CASSFLIQTLNTDTQYF	TGTGCCAGCAGCTTTCTGATCCAGACTCTCAACACAGATACGCAGTATTTT
.	TRBJ2-3	.	TRBV10-3	CAICDTDTQYF	TGTGCCATCTGTGACACTGATACGCAGTATTTT
few	TRBJ1-2	.	TRBV6-5	CASSYSSPSGGYTF	TGTGCCAGCAGTTACTCGAGCCCTTCTGGGGGCTACACCTTC
many	TRBJ2-2	TRBD1	TRBV6-1	CASSAGTANTGELFF	TGTGCCAGCAGTGCCGGGACAGCCAACACCGGGGAGCTGTTTTTT
few	TRBJ2-5	.	TRBV6-5	CASSYWGYGTVKETQYF	TGTGCCAGCAGTTACTGGGGGTATGGCACAGTGAAAGAGACCCAGTACTTC
many	TRBJ1-3	.	TRBV20-1	CSARKGTTTSGNTIYF	TGCAGTGCTAGGAAGGGGACCACAACCTCTGGAAACACCATATATTTT
.	TRBJ2-2	TRBD2	TRBV11-3	CVGSLTAGVVTGELFF	TGTGTCGGCAGCTTAACCGCGGGAGTGGTCACAGGGGAGCTGTTTTTT
.	TRBJ2-3	.	TRBV11-2	CASSAGQTYTDTQCF	TGTGCCAGCAGCGCGGGACAGACCTACACAGATACGCAGTGTTTT
few	TRBJ2-5	.	TRBV29-1	CSVEPHMGETQYF	TGCAGCGTTGAACCTCACATGGGAGAGACCCAGTACTTC
.	TRBJ2-2	TRBD1	TRBV12-3/TRBV12-4	CASTTSLRGLNIGELFF	TGTGCCAGCACCACATCCTTAAGGGGGCTTAACATCGGGGAGCTGTTTTTT
.	TRBJ2-1	TRBD2	TRBV11-2	CASSLGPAGKGNERFF	TGTGCCAGCAGTTTAGGTCCAGCGGGAAAGGGCAATGAGCGGTTCTTC
once	TRBJ1-1	TRBD1	TRBV5-1	CASSPYTGADTEAFF	TGCGCCAGCAGCCCCTACACAGGGGCGGACACTGAAGCTTTCTTT
few	TRBJ1-1	.	TRBV10-3	CASGQRENTEAFF	TGTGCCAGCGGACAGCGAGAGAACACTGAAGCTTTCTTT
.	TRBJ2-1	.	TRBV12-3/TRBV12-4	CASRELSNEQFF	TGTGCCAGCAGGGAGTTGAGCAATGAGCAGTTCTTC
.	TRBJ2-2	.	TRBV4-2	CASMASEFPGELFF	TGTGCCAGCATGGCTAGCGAGTTTCCCGGGGAGCTGTTTTTT